A selection of T cell receptor beta chains follows, all from one sample in a study of CD8+ T cells in alopecia areata. This table comes from immunoSEQ multiplex PCR, and its TCRdb copy is limited to in-frame clones, with some not included. The sample includes under 250,000 clones, about 60% seen only once; the top ten take under 0.5%. Sample: CD4+ T cells sorted from blood, taken at week 0. Receptor source: a human donor with alopecia areata. Each CDR3 is given with its conserved first and last residue. A D gene is named only where the DNA matches it firmly. Clone size is stated in some rows and not others, as once, few, many or a class when expanded.

D gene	V gene	clone size	J gene	CDR3 DNA	CDR3 protein
TRBD2	TRBV4-1	NA	TRBJ2-3	TGCGCCAGCAGCTCCGGGACTAGCATATCAAGCACAGATACGCAGTATTTT	CASSSGTSISSTDTQYF
NA	TRBV2	NA	TRBJ2-7	TGTGCCAGCAGGTACACTACGTCCGAGCAGTACTTC	CASRYTTSEQYF
NA	TRBV29-1	few	TRBJ2-1	TGCAGCGTTGAGGACAGACCCCAATTCAATGAGCAGTTCTTC	CSVEDRPQFNEQFF
TRBD2	TRBV27	few	TRBJ2-7	TGTGCCAGCACTAGCGGGGGAGAGCAGTACTTC	CASTSGGEQYF
NA	TRBV7-2	NA	TRBJ2-7	TGTGCCAGCAGCTTAGATTCAGGGATTGCAGGGGACGAGCAGTACTTC	CASSLDSGIAGDEQYF
TRBD2	TRBV20-1	few	TRBJ2-3	TGCGCCAGCGGGGTCCAAGATACGCAGTATTTT	CASGVQDTQYF
NA	TRBV27	NA	TRBJ1-2	TGTGCCAGCAGTTTATTAGTGGGACTCGGAGGCTACACCTTC	CASSLLVGLGGYTF
TRBD2	TRBV5-1	once	TRBJ2-5	TGCGCCAGCAGCTCCCCCCCGAGGGAGGGCCGGGAGACCCAGTACTTC	CASSSPPREGRETQYF
NA	TRBV5-1	NA	TRBJ2-2	TGCGCCAGCAGTTCAGCGAACACCGGGGAGCTGTTTTTT	CASSSANTGELFF
NA	TRBV9	NA	TRBJ2-1	TGTGCCAGCAGCCCTGAAACAGGCAATGAGCAGTTCTTC	CASSPETGNEQFF
TRBD1	TRBV6-1	NA	TRBJ1-6	TGTGCCAGCAGTGGCCATGACAGGGAGCCCCTCCACTTT	CASSGHDREPLHF
TRBD2	TRBV11-2	NA	TRBJ2-5	TGTGCCAGCAGCTCTCAAAACCGCCTAGCGGGGGAGACCCAGTACTTC	CASSSQNRLAGETQYF
NA	TRBV29-1	few	TRBJ1-5	TGCAGCGTAGGAACTAGCAATCAGCCCCAGCATTTT	CSVGTSNQPQHF
NA	TRBV5-1	NA	TRBJ1-1	TGCGCCAGCAGCGTAGACAGTTTTGGCACTGAAGCTTTCTTT	CASSVDSFGTEAFF
NA	TRBV7-9	NA	TRBJ2-7	TGTGCCAGCAGCCCACGTTCCAGTGGGTCCTACGAGCAGTACTTC	CASSPRSSGSYEQYF
TRBD1	TRBV30	NA	TRBJ2-1	TGTGCCTGGAGAAGGGGGCTGGGCTCCTACAATGAGCAGTTCTTC	CAWRRGLGSYNEQFF
NA	TRBV29-1	NA	TRBJ1-1	TGCAGCGTTGATGAGGGCCGAGGAGCTGAAGCTTTCTTT	CSVDEGRGAEAFF
TRBD2	TRBV10-1	few	TRBJ2-1	TGCGCCAGCAGTGAGTCGTATAGCGGGAGTTACAATGAGCAGTTCTTC	CASSESYSGSYNEQFF
TRBD2	TRBV9	NA	TRBJ2-3	TGTGCCAGCAGCGTAGCGGCGGGGGGAAGCACAGATACGCAGTATTTT	CASSVAAGGSTDTQYF
NA	TRBV5-4	few	TRBJ1-1	TGTGCCAGCAGCCTGGGGACACGGAACACTGAAGCTTTCTTT	CASSLGTRNTEAFF
NA	TRBV11-3	NA	TRBJ2-7	TGTGCCAGCAGCTTAGGTGGAGCAGTCGCGGAGCAGTACTTC	CASSLGGAVAEQYF
NA	TRBV29-1	NA	TRBJ2-7	TGCAGCGCAACCGGGACTTACGAAGGGGAGTACTTC	CSATGTYEGEYF
TRBD1	TRBV2	NA	TRBJ1-6	TGTGCCAGCACCACAGGGGAGTCCTATAATTCACCCCTCCACTTT	CASTTGESYNSPLHF
TRBD2	TRBV7-6	NA	TRBJ2-5	TGTGCCAGCAGCTTTTCTAGCGGACAAGAGACCCAGTACTTC	CASSFSSGQETQYF
TRBD2	TRBV29-1	few	TRBJ2-7	TGCAGCGTCCAAAGGCTCAGCTCGCGGGGGGCTTTCGAGCAGTACTTC	CSVQRLSSRGAFEQYF
TRBD1	TRBV20-1	NA	TRBJ1-1	TGCAGTGCTGGGACAGCCTATGAAGCTTTCTTT	CSAGTAYEAFF
NA	TRBV29-1	NA	TRBJ2-2	TGCAGCGGGGGTTTTGTGACTTATAACACCGGGGAGCTGTTTTTT	CSGGFVTYNTGELFF
TRBD1	TRBV5-4	NA	TRBJ2-1	TGTGCCAGCAGCTCCGGGACAGGATTATACAATGAGCAGTTCTTC	CASSSGTGLYNEQFF
NA	TRBV7-9	NA	TRBJ2-3	TGTGCCAGCAGCTTTGGTGCGGGCCCCACAGATACGCAGTATTTT	CASSFGAGPTDTQYF
NA	TRBV30	NA	TRBJ1-2	TGTGCCTGGAGGGAAAACAATTTCGATGGCTACACCTTC	CAWRENNFDGYTF
TRBD2	TRBV6-5	NA	TRBJ2-5	TGTGCCAGCAGTTACGCTGCGGGAGGGCAACAGACCCAGTACTTC	CASSYAAGGQQTQYF
NA	TRBV30	NA	TRBJ2-3	TGTGCCTGGAGTGTCTTGGGGACGCGGAATACGCAGTATTTT	CAWSVLGTRNTQYF
TRBD1	TRBV2	NA	TRBJ1-5	TGTGCCAGCAGGAGGGACAGGGACGGTCAGCCCCAGCATTTT	CASRRDRDGQPQHF
NA	TRBV30	few	TRBJ2-7	TGTGCCTGGATAAAGGGTGCCTACGAGCAGTACTTC	CAWIKGAYEQYF
NA	TRBV18	NA	TRBJ1-1	TGTGCCAGCTCCTCAGACCTCAACACTGAAGCTTTCTTT	CASSSDLNTEAFF
TRBD1	TRBV6-5	NA	TRBJ1-5	TGTGCCAGTCGGATGACAGGGGCAAGGGTCCAGCATTTT	CASRMTGARVQHF
NA	TRBV5-1	NA	TRBJ1-1	TGCGCCAGCAGCTTGGACACGAACACTGAAGCTTTCTTT	CASSLDTNTEAFF
TRBD1	TRBV29-1	NA	TRBJ2-7	TGCAGCGTGACAGGGGGAATTGCCTACGAGCAGTACTTC	CSVTGGIAYEQYF
NA	TRBV20-1	once	TRBJ2-3	TGCAGTGCAATGACCGCCTCAACGCAGTATTTT	CSAMTASTQYF
TRBD1	TRBV5-1	NA	TRBJ2-4	TGCGCCAGCAGCTTGGGACAGGGAAAGATTCAGTACTTC	CASSLGQGKIQYF
NA	TRBV7-8	few	TRBJ2-6	TGTGCCAGCAGCTTAGAAGCAGGGGTCGGGGCCAACGTCCTGACTTTC	CASSLEAGVGANVLTF
NA	TRBV6-1	NA	TRBJ1-6	TGTGCCAGCAGTGAAGCTACCGGCTCACCCCTCCACTTT	CASSEATGSPLHF
NA	TRBV6-1	NA	TRBJ2-2	TGTGCCAGCAGTTCCCGGGATTTCCGGGAGCTGTTTTTT	CASSSRDFRELFF
TRBD1	TRBV6-6	NA	TRBJ2-2	TGTGCCAGCAGGGGACAGGGGGCGCGTATCCGGGAGCTGTTTTTT	CASRGQGARIRELFF
TRBD1	TRBV30	once	TRBJ1-2	TGTGCCTGGAACACCATCCGGGGACAGCAGTTCCCTTATGGCTACACCTTC	CAWNTIRGQQFPYGYTF